Below, 23 T cell receptor beta chains from the same sample are listed, as sequenced in a study of beta chain features in type 1 diabetes. Study results and caveats: In every one of the four CD4+ subsets, TCRB CDR3s were moderately but significantly shorter in Type 1 diabetes patients.

These TCRs' antigens remain unknown. Investigators reverse transcribed all isolated RNA, so they sequenced expressed TCRB transcripts. Produced via immunoSEQ multiplex PCR; TCRdb's table is partial and in-frame only. The sample has more than 300,000 clones, over 8.5% seen once. What was sequenced was central memory CD4+ T cells from blood. These TCRs come from a man under 40 with type 1 diabetes.

The gene calls are TRBV19 and TRBJ2-3, with 10 positions matching TRBD2. The germline V gene has CDR1 LNHDA and CDR2 SQIVND (reference sequence). This CDR3 comprises 14 residues. Unmatched junction bases numbered 3, after V lost 5 bases and J lost 4 bases. CDR3 loop: CASSQREGADTQYF. CDR3 in DNA: TGTGCCAGTAGTCAGCGGGAGGGGGCAGATACGCAGTATTTT. Full variable domain (rest looked up from reference TRBV19 and TRBJ2-3): DGGITQSPKYLFRKEGQNVTLSCEQNLNHDAMYWYRQDPGQGLRLIYYSQIVNDFQKGDIAEGYSVSREKKESFPLTVTSAQKNPTAFYLCASSQREGADTQYFGPGTRLTVL.

The genes are TRBV5-4 and TRBJ2-3; 10 nucleotides align to TRBD2. J lost 6 bases, V lost 4 bases, and 5 bases had no gene match. This CDR3 is 14 amino acids long. CDR1 is SGHNT and CDR2 is YYREEE in the germline V gene (reference sequence). CDR3: CASSLGTSVDTQYF. As DNA, the CDR3 is TGTGCCAGCAGCCTAGGGACTAGCGTGGATACGCAGTATTTT.

This chain links TRBV5-1 with TRBJ2-3; the D gene is possibly TRBD2 (5 bases). With 0 bases removed from V and 2 bases from J, the gap between germline ends came to 7 bases. The CDR3 extends over 14 amino acids. CDR1 and CDR2 (germline): SGHRS, YFSETQ. The CDR3 DNA follows: TGCGCCAGCAGCTTGGCCGACTACACAGATACGCAGTATTTT. Translation: CASSLADYTDTQYF.

This clone turned up a few times. The rearrangement joins TRBV6-5 to TRBJ1-2; a weak D match, TRBD1 (6 bases). CDR1 is MNHEY and CDR2 is SVGAGI in the germline V gene. This CDR3 contains 13 residues. Trimming shortened V by 5 bases and J by 6 bases, and 13 bases separated the two germline ends. The CDR3 here is CASSTGTRNGYTF. The CDR3 DNA reads TGTGCCAGCAGTACCGGGACAAGAAATGGCTACACCTTC.

V usage is TRBV7-7 and J usage is TRBJ2-7, with TRBD2 matching over 7 bases. The germline V gene encodes CDR1 SSHAT and CDR2 FNYEAQ (reference sequence). There are 15 residues in the CDR3. The J segment lost 2 bases and the V segment lost 3 bases, leaving 7 bases of the junction unmatched. CDR3 in amino acids: CASSFEPSGAYEQYF. In DNA, the CDR3 is TGTGCCAGCAGCTTTGAGCCTAGCGGAGCCTACGAGCAGTACTTC.

This clone was counted between two and nine times. The chain carries TRBV5-4 and TRBJ2-1; the D gene is possibly TRBD1 (5 bases). This CDR3 contains 14 residues. The germline V gene encodes CDR1 SGHNT and CDR2 YYREEE (reference sequence). V gave up 4 bases and J gave up 8 bases, with 16 bases separating them. CDR3 in amino acids: CASSRERLGDEQFF. The CDR3 coding sequence is TGTGCCAGCAGCCGAGAACGTCTAGGGGATGAGCAGTTCTTC. Looking up the rest from reference TRBV5-4 and TRBJ2-1 gives the full variable domain: ETGVTQSPTHLIKTRGQQVTLRCSSQSGHNTVSWYQQALGQGPQFIFQYYREEENGRGNFPPRFSGLQFPNYSSELNVNALELDDSALYLCASSRERLGDEQFFGPGTRLTVL.

This clone was seen a few times. The J gene is TRBJ1-1, the V gene TRBV7-2; 9 bases agree with TRBD1. The CDR3 consists of 13 residues. Germline CDR1 SGHTA, CDR2 FQGNSA. With 3 bases clipped from V and 9 bases from J, the junction kept 5 bases outside the gene matches. Here the CDR3 DNA reads TGTGCCAGCAGCTTGGGCGGACAGGGGCAAGCTTTCTTT. It codes for CASSLGGQGQAFF. Using reference TRBV7-2 and TRBJ1-1 for the parts outside the CDR3, the full variable domain is GAGVSQSPSNKVTEKGKDVELRCDPISGHTALYWYRQSLGQGLEFLIYFQGNSAPDKSGLPSDRFSAERTGGSVSTLTIQRTQQEDSAVYLCASSLGGQGQAFFGQGTRLTVV.

This chain connects TRBV30 to TRBJ2-5, with 7 nucleotides matching TRBD1. CDR1 and CDR2 (germline): GTSNPN, SVGIG (reference sequence). The CDR3 length is 13 residues. V was pared by 8 bases and J by 5 bases, with 11 bases of the junction left unmatched. Here the CDR3 reads CASSTTGQETQYF. For the CDR3, the DNA is TGTGCCAGCAGCACGACAGGGCAGGAGACCCAGTACTTC.

This chain connects TRBV5-5 to TRBJ2-2; D is perhaps TRBD2 (6 bases). Germline V gene lookup returns CDR1 SGHKS and CDR2 YYEKEE (reference sequence). This CDR3 region has 14 residues. Trimming shortened V by 6 bases and J by 3 bases, and 12 bases separated the two germline ends. CDR3 amino acids: CASILSGYTGELFF. As DNA, the CDR3 is TGTGCCAGCATCCTTAGCGGATACACCGGGGAGCTGTTTTTT. The whole variable domain, filled in from reference TRBV5-5 and TRBJ2-2, reads DAGVTQSPTHLIKTRGQQVTLRCSPISGHKSVSWYQQVLGQGPQFIFQYYEKEERGRGNFPDRFSARQFPNYSSELNVNALLLGDSALYLCASILSGYTGELFFGEGSRLTVL.

The sample holds a few counts of this clone. This chain connects TRBV7-9 to TRBJ2-2, with 7 positions matching TRBD1. Germline loops: CDR1 SEHNR, CDR2 FQNEAQ (reference sequence). The ends lost 4 bases at V and 1 base at J; junction bases unmatched: 3. There are 15 residues in the CDR3. The CDR3, as DNA: TGTGCCAGCAGCTCGGGACAGATGAACACCGGGGAGCTGTTTTTT. This sequence encodes CASSSGQMNTGELFF. Supplemented by reference TRBV7-9 and TRBJ2-2, the full variable domain reads DTGVSQNPRHKITKRGQNVTFRCDPISEHNRLYWYRQTLGQGPEFLTYFQNEAQLEKSRLLSDRFSAERPKGSFSTLEIQRTEQGDSAMYLCASSSGQMNTGELFFGEGSRLTVL.

This clone appeared a few times. The gene calls are TRBV5-1 and TRBJ2-3; D is perhaps TRBD2 (5 bases). The CDR3 consists of 15 residues. Germline assignment: CDR1 SGHRS and CDR2 YFSETQ. Trimming stripped 7 bases from V and 4 bases from J, with 19 bases between. CDR3 nucleotide sequence: TGCGCCAGCTCTGAGATGGGAGACGCGGCAGATACGCAGTATTTT. It translates to CASSEMGDAADTQYF.

This clone was picked up a small number of times. The CDR3 reads CAKRTTPEAAKNIQYF. Written as DNA, the CDR3 is TGTGCAAAGCGGACCACCCCGGAGGCGGCCAAAAACATTCAGTACTTC. V usage is TRBV12-2 and J usage is TRBJ2-4; the table's D call, TRBD2, has no DNA check behind it. TRBV12-2 is flagged as a pseudogene. CDR3 length: 16 amino acids.

This clone was detected a few times. Here the CDR3 reads CASSLEWFYNEQFF. The CDR3 region has the DNA TGTGCCAGCAGCCTAGAGTGGTTTTACAATGAGCAGTTCTTC. The chain links TRBV2 to TRBJ2-1; no reliable D call. With 6 bases removed from V and 4 bases from J, the gap between germline ends came to 13 bases. There are 14 residues in the CDR3. Germline lookup yields CDR1 SNHLY and CDR2 FYNNEI.

This clone showed up just a few times. The chain links TRBV7-8 to TRBJ2-7, with D possibly TRBD1 on 6 matching bases. Germline lookup yields CDR1 SGHVS and CDR2 FQNEAQ. This CDR3 region has 11 residues. V lost 6 bases to trimming and J lost 4 bases, with 7 bases between them. The CDR3 nucleotides are TGTGCCAGCAGGGGGGCTTACGAGCAGTACTTC. Amino acid sequence: CASRGAYEQYF.

In this sample, this clone turned up many times. This rearrangement joins TRBV6-1 to TRBJ2-3; unclear D gene. The CDR3 sequence is 11 residues long. Germline CDR1 reads MNHNS; CDR2 reads SASEGT. V was pared by 1 base and J by 15 bases, with 11 bases between. CDR3 bases: TGTGCCAGCAGTGAAGGCCCCCTCCCATATTTT. This gives the protein CASSEGPLPYF.

The chain links TRBV5-1 to TRBJ2-5; D unresolved. Trimming removed 0 bases from V and 5 bases from J, with 8 bases in between. Germline V gives CDR1 SGHRS, CDR2 YFSETQ. This CDR3 contains 13 residues. CDR3 in DNA: TGCGCCAGCAGCTTGGCCATCACGGAGACCCAGTACTTC. Translation gives CASSLAITETQYF.

The chain links TRBV27 to TRBJ2-5, with 10 nucleotides matching TRBD1. CDR1 and CDR2 (germline): MNHEY, SMNVEV (reference sequence). V shed 4 bases, J shed 2 bases, and the junction held 4 bases outside the gene matches. There are 15 residues in the CDR3. Written as DNA, the CDR3 is TGTGCCAGCAGTTCCCCGGGACAGGGGCAAGAGACCCAGTACTTC. Translating gives CASSSPGQGQETQYF.

This clone was detected a few times. This rearrangement joins TRBV5-1 to TRBJ1-2; D is unresolved. V lost 0 bases, J lost 2 bases, and 8 bases lay in between. The CDR3 is 14 amino acids. Germline V lookup: CDR1 SGHRS, CDR2 YFSETQ. In nucleotides, the CDR3 is TGCGCCAGCAGCTTGGCCGGCATGAACTATGGCTACACCTTC. This gives the protein CASSLAGMNYGYTF.

This clone was detected a few times. The CDR3 loop reads CASSLGGPTQYF. In nucleotides, the CDR3 is TGTGCCAGCAGCTTAGGGGGTCCGACCCAGTACTTC. The V gene is TRBV7-2, the J gene TRBJ2-5, with D unclear. This CDR3 contains 12 residues. The V gene's germline CDR1 is SGHTA and CDR2 FQGNSA. V lost 1 base, J lost 7 bases, and 7 bases lay in between.

V and J are TRBV28 and TRBJ2-7; 8 nucleotides align to TRBD1. V was clipped by 11 bases and J by 2 bases; unmatched bases: 8. Germline CDR1 MDHEN, CDR2 SYDVKM. This CDR3 is built from 13 residues. The CDR3 loop is CAALGQEPYEQYF. CDR3 DNA: TGTGCCGCCCTGGGACAGGAACCCTACGAGCAGTACTTC.

This clone has only a few counts. The V call is TRBV11-3, the J call TRBJ2-2; D not certain. The CDR3 totals 17 residues. The germline V gene encodes CDR1 SGHNT and CDR2 YENEEA. Trimming left V 1 base short and J 4 bases short, with 16 bases between. CDR3 amino acids: CASSLVVGRSTTGELFF. CDR3 bases: TGTGCCAGCAGCTTAGTTGTTGGCAGATCGACCACCGGGGAGCTGTTTTTT.

As for this clone: This clone may be a read error of a much larger clone one base away. V usage is TRBV11-2 and J usage is TRBJ1-5; 7 positions match TRBD1. The junction had 2 bases not matched to a gene; V was cut back by 4 bases and J by 2 bases. Germline V gene sequence: CDR1 SGHAT, CDR2 FQNNGV. The CDR3 length is 14 residues. The DNA for the CDR3 is TGTGCCAGCAGCTCGCAGGGGGGCAATCAGCCCCAGCATTTT. This codes for CASSSQGGNQPQHF. Based on the CDR3 plus reference TRBV11-2 and TRBJ1-5, the full variable domain is EAGVAQSPRYKIIEKRQSVAFWCNPISGHATLYWYQQILGQGPKLLIQFQNNGVVDDSQLPKDRFSAERLKGVDSTLKIQPAKLEDSAVYLCASSSQGGNQPQHFGDGTRLSIL.

This clone showed up just a few times. This rearrangement joins TRBV7-2 to TRBJ2-7, with 7 bases that match TRBD2. Germline V CDR1 and CDR2: SGHTA, FQGNSA. V lost 1 base, J lost 3 bases, and 6 bases stayed unmatched. The CDR3 runs 15 residues. The CDR3 spells CASSLEAGARYEQYF. In DNA form, the CDR3 reads TGTGCCAGCAGCTTAGAGGCGGGAGCTCGCTACGAGCAGTACTTC. The whole variable domain, remainder taken from reference TRBV7-2 and TRBJ2-7, is GAGVSQSPSNKVTEKGKDVELRCDPISGHTALYWYRQSLGQGLEFLIYFQGNSAPDKSGLPSDRFSAERTGGSVSTLTIQRTQQEDSAVYLCASSLEAGARYEQYFGPGTRLTVT.